The source of this TCR beta chain is a study of T-cell memory formation after mild COVID-19. The study, taken as a whole, reports: CD8+ contracting clones occupied EMRA, while CD4+ ones occupied mainly CM and EM. Pre-infection memory already had some responding clones, implying cross-reactive memory joined. The SARS-CoV-2 specificity of second-wave clones reaching peak at day 37 remained unverified.

CDR1 is SGHDT and CDR2 is YYEEEE in the germline V gene. CDR3 length: 15 residues. After removal of 0 bases from V and 2 bases from J, the junction contained 4 bases not matched to a gene. As concerns this clonotype: The antigen remains unidentified.

5'RACE, which relied on constant-segment primers, yielded TCR alpha and TCR beta cDNA libraries carrying sample barcodes and UMIs. TCRdb re-derived calls from the 5' RACE reads in MiXCR, one entry per CDR3 protein. The sample includes about 150,000 distinct CDR3 sequences, 25% of them seen just once. V and J are TRBV5-6 and TRBJ2-7; 8 positions agree with TRBD1. The clonotype was recovered from an adult woman who had mild COVID-19 (a few samples of this study predate the infection). Cell type and time point are not known. Sequencing was done on a sample of PBMCs or a T cell subset sorted from them (not recorded which). The CDR3 loop reads CASSLARTGTYEQYF. For the CDR3, the DNA is TGTGCCAGCAGCTTGGCCCGGACAGGGACCTACGAGCAGTACTTC.